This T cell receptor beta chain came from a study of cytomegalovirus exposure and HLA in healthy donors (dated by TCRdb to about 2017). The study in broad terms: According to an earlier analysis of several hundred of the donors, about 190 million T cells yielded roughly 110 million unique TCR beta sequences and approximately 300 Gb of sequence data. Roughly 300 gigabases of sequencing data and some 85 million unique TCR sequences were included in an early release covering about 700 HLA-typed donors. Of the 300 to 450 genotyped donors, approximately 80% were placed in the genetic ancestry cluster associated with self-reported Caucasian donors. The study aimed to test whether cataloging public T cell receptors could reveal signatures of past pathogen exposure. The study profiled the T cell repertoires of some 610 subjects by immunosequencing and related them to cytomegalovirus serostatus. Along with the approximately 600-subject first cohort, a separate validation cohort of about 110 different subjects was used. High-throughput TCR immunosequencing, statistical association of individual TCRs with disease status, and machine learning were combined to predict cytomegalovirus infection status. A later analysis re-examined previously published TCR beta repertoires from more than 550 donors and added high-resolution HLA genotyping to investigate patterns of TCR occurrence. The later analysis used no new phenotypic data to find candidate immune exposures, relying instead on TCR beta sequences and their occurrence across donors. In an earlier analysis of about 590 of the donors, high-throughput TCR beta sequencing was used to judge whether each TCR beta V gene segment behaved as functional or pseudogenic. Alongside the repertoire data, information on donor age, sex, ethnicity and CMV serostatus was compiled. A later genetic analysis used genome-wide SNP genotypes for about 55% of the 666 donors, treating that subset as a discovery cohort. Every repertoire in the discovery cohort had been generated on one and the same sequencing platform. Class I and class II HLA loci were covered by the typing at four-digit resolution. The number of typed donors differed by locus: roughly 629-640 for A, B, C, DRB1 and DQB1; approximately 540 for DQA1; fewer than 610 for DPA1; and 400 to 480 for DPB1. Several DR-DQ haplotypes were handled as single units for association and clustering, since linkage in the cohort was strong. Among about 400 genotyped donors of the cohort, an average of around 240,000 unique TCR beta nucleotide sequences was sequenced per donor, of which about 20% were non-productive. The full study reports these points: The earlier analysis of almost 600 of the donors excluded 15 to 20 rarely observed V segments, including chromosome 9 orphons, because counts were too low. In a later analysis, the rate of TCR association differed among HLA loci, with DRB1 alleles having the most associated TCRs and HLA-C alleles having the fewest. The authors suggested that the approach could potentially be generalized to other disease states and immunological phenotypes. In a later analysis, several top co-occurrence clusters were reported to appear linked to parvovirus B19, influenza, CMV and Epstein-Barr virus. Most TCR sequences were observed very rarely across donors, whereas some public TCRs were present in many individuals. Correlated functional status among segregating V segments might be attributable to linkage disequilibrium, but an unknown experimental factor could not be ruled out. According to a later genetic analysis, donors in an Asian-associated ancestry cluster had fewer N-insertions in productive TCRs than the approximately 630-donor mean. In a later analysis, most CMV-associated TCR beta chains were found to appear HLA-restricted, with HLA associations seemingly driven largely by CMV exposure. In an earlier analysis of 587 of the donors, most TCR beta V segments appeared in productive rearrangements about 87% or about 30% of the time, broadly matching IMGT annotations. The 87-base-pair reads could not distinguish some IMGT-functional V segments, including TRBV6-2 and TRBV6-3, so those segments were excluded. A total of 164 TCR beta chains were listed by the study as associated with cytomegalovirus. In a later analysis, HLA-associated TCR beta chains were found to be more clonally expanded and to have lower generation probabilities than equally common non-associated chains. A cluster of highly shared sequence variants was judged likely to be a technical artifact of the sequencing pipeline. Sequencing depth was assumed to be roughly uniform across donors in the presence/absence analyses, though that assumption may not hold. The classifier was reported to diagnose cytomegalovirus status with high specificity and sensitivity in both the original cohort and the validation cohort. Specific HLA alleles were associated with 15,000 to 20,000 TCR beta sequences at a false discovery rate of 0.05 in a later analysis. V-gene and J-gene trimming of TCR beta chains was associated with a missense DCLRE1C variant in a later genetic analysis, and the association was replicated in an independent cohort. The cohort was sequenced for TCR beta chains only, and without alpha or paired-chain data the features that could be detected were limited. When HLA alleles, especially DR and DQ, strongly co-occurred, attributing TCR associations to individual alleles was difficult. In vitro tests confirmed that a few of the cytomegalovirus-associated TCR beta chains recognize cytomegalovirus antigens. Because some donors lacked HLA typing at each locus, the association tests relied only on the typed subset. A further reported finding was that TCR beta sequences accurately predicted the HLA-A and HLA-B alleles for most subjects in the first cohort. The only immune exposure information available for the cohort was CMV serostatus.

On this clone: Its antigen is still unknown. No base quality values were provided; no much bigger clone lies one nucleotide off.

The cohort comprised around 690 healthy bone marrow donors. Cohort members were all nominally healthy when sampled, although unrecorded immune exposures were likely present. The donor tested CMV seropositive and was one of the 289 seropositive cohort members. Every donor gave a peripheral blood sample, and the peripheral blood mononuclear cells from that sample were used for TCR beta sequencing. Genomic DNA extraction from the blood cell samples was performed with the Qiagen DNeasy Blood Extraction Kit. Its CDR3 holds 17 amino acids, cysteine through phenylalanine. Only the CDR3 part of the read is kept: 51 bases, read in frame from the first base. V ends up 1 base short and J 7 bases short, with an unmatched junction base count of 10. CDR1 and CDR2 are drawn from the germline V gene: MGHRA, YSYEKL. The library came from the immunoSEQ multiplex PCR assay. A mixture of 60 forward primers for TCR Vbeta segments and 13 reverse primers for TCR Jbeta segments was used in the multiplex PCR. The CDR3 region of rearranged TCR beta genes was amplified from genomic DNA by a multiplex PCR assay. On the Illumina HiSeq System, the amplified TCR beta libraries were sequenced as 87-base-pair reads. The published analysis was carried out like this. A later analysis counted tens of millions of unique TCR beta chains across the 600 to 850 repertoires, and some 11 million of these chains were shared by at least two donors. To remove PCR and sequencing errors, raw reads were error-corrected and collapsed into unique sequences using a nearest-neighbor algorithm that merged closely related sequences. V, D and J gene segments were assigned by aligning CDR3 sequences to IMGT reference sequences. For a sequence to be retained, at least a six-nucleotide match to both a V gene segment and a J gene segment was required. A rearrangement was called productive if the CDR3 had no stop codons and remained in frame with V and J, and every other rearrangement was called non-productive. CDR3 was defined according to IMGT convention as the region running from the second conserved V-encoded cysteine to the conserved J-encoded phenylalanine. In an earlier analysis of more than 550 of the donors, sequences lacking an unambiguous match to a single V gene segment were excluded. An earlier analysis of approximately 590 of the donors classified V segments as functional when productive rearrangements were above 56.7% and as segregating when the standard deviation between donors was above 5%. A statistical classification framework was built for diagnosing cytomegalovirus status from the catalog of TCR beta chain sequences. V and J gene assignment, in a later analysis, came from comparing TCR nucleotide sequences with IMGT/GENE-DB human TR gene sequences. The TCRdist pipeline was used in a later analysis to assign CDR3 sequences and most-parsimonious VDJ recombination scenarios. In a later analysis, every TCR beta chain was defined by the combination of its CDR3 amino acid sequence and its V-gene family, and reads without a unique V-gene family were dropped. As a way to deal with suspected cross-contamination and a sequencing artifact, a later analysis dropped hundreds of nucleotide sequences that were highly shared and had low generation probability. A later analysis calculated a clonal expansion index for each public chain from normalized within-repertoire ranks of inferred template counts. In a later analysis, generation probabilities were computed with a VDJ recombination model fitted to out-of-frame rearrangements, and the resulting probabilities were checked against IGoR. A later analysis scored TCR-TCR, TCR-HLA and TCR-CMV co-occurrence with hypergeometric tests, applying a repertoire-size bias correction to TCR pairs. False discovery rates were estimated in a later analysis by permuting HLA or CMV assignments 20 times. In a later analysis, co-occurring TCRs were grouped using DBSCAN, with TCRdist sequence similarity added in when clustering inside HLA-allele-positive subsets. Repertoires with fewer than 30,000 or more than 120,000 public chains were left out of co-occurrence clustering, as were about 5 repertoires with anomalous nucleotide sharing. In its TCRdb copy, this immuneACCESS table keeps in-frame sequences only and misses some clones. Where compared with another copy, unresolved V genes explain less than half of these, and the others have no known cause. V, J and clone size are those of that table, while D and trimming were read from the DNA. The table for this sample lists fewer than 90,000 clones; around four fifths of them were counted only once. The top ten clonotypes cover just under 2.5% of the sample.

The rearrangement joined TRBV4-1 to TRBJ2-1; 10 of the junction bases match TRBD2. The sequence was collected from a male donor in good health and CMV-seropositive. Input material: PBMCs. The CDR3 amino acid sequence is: CASSQGPGLAGVNEQFF. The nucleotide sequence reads TGCGCCAGCAGCCAAGGCCCCGGGCTAGCGGGAGTAAATGAGCAGTTCTTC.